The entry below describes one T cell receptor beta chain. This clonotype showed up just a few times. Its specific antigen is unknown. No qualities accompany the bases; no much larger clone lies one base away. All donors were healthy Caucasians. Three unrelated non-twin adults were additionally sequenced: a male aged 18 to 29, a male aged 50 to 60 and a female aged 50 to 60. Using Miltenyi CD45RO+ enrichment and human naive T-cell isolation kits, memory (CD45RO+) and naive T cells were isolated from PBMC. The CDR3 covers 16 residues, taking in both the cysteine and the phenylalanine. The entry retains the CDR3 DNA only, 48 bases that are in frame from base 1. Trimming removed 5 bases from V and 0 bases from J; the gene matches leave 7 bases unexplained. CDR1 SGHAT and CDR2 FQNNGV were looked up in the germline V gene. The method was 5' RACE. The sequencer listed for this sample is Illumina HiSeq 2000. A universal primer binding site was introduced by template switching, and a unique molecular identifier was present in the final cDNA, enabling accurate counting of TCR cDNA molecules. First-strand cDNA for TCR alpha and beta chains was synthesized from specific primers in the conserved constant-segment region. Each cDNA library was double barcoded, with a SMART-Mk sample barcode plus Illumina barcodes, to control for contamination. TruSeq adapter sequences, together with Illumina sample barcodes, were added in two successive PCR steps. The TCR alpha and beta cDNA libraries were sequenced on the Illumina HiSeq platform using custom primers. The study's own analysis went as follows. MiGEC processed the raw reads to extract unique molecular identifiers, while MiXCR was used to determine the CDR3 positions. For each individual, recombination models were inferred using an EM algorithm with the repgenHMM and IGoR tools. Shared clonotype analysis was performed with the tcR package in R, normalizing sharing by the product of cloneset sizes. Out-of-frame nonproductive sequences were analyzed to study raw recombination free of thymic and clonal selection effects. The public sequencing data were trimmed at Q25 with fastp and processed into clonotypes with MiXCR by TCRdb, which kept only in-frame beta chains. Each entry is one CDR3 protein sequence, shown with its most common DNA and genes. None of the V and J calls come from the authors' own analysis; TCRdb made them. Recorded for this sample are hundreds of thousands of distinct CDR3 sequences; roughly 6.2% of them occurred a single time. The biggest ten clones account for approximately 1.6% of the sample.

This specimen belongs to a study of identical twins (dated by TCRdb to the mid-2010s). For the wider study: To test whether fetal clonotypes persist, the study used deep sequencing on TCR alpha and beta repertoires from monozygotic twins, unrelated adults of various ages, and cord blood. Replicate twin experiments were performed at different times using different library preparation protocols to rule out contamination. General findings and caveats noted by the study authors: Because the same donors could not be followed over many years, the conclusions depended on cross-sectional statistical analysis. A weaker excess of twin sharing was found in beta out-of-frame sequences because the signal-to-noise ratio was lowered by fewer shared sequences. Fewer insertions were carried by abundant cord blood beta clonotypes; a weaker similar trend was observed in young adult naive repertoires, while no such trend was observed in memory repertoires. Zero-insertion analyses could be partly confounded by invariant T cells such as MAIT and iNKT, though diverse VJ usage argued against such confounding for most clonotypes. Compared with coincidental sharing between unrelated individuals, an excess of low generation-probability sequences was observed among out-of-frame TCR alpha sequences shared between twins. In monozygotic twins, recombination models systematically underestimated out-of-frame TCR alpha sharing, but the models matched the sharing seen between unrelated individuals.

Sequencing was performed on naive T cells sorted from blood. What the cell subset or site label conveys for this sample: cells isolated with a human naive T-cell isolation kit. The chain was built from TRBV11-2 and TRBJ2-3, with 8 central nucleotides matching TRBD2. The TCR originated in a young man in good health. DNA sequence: TGTGCCAGCAGCCGAGTAGCGGGAAGCAGCACAGATACGCAGTATTTT. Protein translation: CASSRVAGSSTDTQYF.